The TCR beta chain described here comes from a study of identical twins (TCRdb year 2016). Context from the whole study: To test whether fetal clonotypes persist, the study used deep sequencing on TCR alpha and beta repertoires from monozygotic twins, unrelated adults of various ages, and cord blood. To rule out contamination, replicate twin experiments were performed at different times with different library preparation protocols.

The library was generated by 5' RACE. TCRdb records Illumina HiSeq 2000 as the sequencer. A universal primer binding site was introduced by template switching, and a unique molecular identifier was present in the final cDNA, enabling accurate counting of TCR cDNA molecules. Specific primers in the conserved constant-segment region were used to synthesize first-strand cDNA for the TCR alpha and beta chains. To control for contamination, every cDNA library was double barcoded, receiving both a SMART-Mk sample barcode and Illumina barcodes. TruSeq adapter sequences along with Illumina sample barcodes were introduced in two successive PCR steps. The Illumina HiSeq platform was used with custom primers to sequence TCR alpha and beta cDNA libraries. The study's own analysis went as follows. Raw reads were processed with MiGEC to extract unique molecular identifiers, and MiXCR was used to determine CDR3 positions. Recombination models were inferred per individual with the repgenHMM and IGoR tools using an EM algorithm. The tcR package in R was used for shared clonotype analysis, with sharing normalized by the product of cloneset sizes. Out-of-frame nonproductive sequences were analyzed to study raw recombination free of thymic and clonal selection effects. Starting from the raw public reads, TCRdb applied fastp trimming at Q25, assembled clones with MiXCR and retained in-frame beta chains. A single entry per CDR3 protein holds the most common genes and DNA from its merged rows. These V and J calls are TCRdb output, not the study's own analysis. The sample table holds around 490,000 distinct CDR3 sequences, of which around an eighth were seen once. Of the sample, approximately 1% is held by the ten largest clones.

At the junction V is shortened by 6 bases and J by 2 bases, with 17 bases in between. Spanning cysteine to phenylalanine, the CDR3 consists of 15 amino acids. Solely the CDR3 DNA is kept, with 45 bases framed from the first base. The germline V gene yields MDHEN for CDR1 and SYDVKM for CDR2. Every donor in the study was a healthy Caucasian. Three pairs of female monozygotic twins, all aged 18 to 29 years, were included in the twin cohort. Positive isolation kits from Invitrogen were used to isolate the CD4+ and CD8+ T cell populations. Points on this clonotype: Its antigen is not yet known. No much larger clone exists at a distance of one base, and base qualities are not known.

Overall study outcomes, separate from this receptor: Compared with coincidental sharing between unrelated individuals, out-of-frame TCR alpha sequences shared between twins showed an excess of sequences with low generation probability. Abundant cord blood beta clonotypes had fewer insertions, young adult naive repertoires showed a similar but weaker trend, and memory repertoires showed no such trend. In beta out-of-frame sequences, excess twin sharing was weaker, because having fewer shared sequences lowered the signal-to-noise ratio. Out-of-frame TCR alpha sharing in monozygotic twins was systematically underestimated by recombination models, whereas sharing between unrelated individuals was in agreement with the recombination models. Zero-insertion analyses could be partly confounded by invariant T cells such as MAIT and iNKT, although diverse VJ usage argued against such confounding for most clonotypes. Because the same donors could not be followed over many years, conclusions were based on cross-sectional statistical analysis.

These data are also associated with another study on yellow fever vaccine responses in identical twins. The second study also describes: The T cell response to vaccination in identical twins was reported by the authors to appear partly convergent and partly personalized. In the study, vaccine-responding T cell clones were precisely tracked in identical twins.

The sample comprised CD4+ T cells sorted from blood. The chain joins TRBV28 to TRBJ2-7, and possibly TRBD1, on 5 matching bases. This receptor was taken from a young woman in good health. The DNA sequence follows: TGTGCCAGCAGCGTGGTGGCAGGGCTTCCCTACGAGCAGTACTTC. It specifies CASSVVAGLPYEQYF.